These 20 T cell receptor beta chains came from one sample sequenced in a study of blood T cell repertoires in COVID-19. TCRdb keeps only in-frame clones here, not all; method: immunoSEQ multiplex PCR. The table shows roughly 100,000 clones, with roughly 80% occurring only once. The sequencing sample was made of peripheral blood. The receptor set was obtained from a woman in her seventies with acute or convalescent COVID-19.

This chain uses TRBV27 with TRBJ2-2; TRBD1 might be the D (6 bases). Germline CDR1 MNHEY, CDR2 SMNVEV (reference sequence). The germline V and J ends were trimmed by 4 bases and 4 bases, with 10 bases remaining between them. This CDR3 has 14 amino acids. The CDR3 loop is CASSYLRGTGELFF. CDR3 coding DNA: TGTGCCAGCAGTTATCTCAGGGGCACCGGGGAGCTGTTTTTT.

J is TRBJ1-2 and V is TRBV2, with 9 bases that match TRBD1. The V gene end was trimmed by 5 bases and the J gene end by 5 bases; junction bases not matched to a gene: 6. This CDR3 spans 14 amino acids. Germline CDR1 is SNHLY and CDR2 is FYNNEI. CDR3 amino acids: CASSITGGGYGYTF. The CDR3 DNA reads TGTGCCAGCAGTATTACAGGGGGCGGGTATGGCTACACCTTC. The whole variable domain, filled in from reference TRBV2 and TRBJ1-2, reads EPEVTQTPSHQVTQMGQEVILRCVPISNHLYFYWYRQILGQKVEFLVSFYNNEISEKSEIFDDQFSVERPDGSNFTLKIRSTKLEDSAMYFCASSITGGGYGYTFGSGTRLTVV.

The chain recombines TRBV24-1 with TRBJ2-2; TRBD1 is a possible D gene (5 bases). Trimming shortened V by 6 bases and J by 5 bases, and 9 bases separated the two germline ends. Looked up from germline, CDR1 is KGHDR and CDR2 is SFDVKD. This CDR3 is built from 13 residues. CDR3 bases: TGTGCCACCAGTCAGGGCGATACCGGGGAGCTGTTTTTT. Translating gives CATSQGDTGELFF.

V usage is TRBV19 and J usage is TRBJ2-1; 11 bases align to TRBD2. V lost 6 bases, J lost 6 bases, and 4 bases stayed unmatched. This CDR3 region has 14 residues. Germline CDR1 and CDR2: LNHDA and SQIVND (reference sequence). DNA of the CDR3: TGTGCCAGTAGGACTAGCGGGACCTCCAATGAGCAGTTCTTC. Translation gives CASRTSGTSNEQFF.

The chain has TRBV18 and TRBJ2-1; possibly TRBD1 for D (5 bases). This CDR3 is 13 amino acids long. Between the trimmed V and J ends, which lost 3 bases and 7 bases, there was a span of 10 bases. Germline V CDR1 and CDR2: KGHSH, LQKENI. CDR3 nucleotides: TGTGCCAGCTCACCGTCACAGGAGAATGAGCAGTTCTTC. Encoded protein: CASSPSQENEQFF.

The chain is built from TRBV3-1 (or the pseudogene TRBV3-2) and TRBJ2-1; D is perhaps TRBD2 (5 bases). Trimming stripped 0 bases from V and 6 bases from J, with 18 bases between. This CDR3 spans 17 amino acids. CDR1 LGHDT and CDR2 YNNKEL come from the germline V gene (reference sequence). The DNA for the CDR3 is TGTGCCAGCAGCCAAGAGGTCGGGGTTTCGTACCTCAATGAGCAGTTCTTC. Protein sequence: CASSQEVGVSYLNEQFF.

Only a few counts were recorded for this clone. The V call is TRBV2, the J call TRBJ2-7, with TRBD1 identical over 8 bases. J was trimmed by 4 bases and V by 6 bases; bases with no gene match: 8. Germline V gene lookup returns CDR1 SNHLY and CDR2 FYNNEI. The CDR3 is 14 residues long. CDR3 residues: CASSLSRQGYEQYF. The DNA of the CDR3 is TGTGCCAGCAGCCTTTCTAGACAGGGGTACGAGCAGTACTTC.

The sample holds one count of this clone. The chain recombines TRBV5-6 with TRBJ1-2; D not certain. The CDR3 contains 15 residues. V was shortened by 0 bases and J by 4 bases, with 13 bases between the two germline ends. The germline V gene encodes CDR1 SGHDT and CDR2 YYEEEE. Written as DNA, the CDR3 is TGTGCCAGCAGCTTGGGGCCGGGGAGCGGCTATGGCTACACCTTC. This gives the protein CASSLGPGSGYGYTF. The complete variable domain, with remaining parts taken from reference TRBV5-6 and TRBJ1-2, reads DAGVTQSPTHLIKTRGQQVTLRCSPKSGHDTVSWYQQALGQGPQFIFQYYEEEERQRGNFPDRFSGHQFPNYSSELNVNALLLGDSALYLCASSLGPGSGYGYTFGSGTRLTVV.

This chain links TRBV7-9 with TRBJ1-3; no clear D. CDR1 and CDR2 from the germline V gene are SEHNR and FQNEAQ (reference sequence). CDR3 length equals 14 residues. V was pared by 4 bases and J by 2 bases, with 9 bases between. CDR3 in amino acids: CASSSPGTGNTIYF. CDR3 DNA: TGTGCCAGCAGCTCTCCGGGAACTGGAAACACCATATATTTT.

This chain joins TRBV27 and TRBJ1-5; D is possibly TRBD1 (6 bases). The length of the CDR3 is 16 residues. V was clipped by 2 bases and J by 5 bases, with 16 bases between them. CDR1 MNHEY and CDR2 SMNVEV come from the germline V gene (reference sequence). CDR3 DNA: TGTGCCAGCAGTTTACTCGGCCAGGGGAGAGATCAGCCCCAGCATTTT. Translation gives CASSLLGQGRDQPQHF.

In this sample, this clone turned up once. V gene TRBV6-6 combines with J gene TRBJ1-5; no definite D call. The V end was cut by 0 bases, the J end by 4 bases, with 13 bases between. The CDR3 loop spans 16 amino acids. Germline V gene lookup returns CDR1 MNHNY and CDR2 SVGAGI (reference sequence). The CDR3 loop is CASSYSVGRVNQPQHF. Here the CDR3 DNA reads TGTGCCAGCAGTTACTCGGTGGGGAGGGTAAATCAGCCCCAGCATTTT.

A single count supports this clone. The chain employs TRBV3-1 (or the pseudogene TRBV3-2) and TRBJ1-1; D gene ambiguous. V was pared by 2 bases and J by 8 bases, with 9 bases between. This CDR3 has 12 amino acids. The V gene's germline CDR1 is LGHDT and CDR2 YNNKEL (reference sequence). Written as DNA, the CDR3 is TGTGCCAGCAGCCAATTGGAGGGAGAAGCTTTCTTT. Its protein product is CASSQLEGEAFF.

For the CDR3, the DNA is TGTGCCAGCAGTGAAAGGGGGACAGGGAACACTGAAGCTTTCTTT. Its protein is CASSERGTGNTEAFF. The chain is built from TRBV2 and TRBJ1-1; 8 bases fit TRBD1. Germline assignment: CDR1 SNHLY and CDR2 FYNNEI. Germline trimming cut 2 bases from V and 1 base from J; bases unmatched to any gene: 3. This CDR3 contains 15 residues.

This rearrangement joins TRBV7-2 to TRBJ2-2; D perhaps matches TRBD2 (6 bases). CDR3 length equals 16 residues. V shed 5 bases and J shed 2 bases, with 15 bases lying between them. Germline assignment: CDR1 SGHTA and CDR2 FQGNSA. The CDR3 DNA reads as TGTGCCAGCAGCCCGAAGACGGGGGAAAACACCGGGGAGCTGTTTTTT. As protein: CASSPKTGENTGELFF.

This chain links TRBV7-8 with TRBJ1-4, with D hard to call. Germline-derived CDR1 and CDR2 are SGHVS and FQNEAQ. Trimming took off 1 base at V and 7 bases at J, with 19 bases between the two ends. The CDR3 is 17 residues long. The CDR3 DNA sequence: TGTGCCAGCAGCTTAGGGCTTGGGTCCGCCGCAGGTGAAAAACTGTTTTTT. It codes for CASSLGLGSAAGEKLFF.

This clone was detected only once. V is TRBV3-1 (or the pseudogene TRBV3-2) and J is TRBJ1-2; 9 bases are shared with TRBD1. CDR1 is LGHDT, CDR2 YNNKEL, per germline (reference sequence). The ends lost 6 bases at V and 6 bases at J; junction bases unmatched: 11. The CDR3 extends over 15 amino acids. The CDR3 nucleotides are TGTGCCAGCAGTCACACAGGGGGCGGCATGGATGGCTACACCTTC. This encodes CASSHTGGGMDGYTF.

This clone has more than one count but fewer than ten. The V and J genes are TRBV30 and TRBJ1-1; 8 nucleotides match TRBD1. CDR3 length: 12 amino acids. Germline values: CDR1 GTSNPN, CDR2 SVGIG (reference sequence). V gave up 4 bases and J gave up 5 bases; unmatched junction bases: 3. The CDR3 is CAWTQGATEAFF. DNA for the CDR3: TGTGCCTGGACCCAGGGGGCTACTGAAGCTTTCTTT.

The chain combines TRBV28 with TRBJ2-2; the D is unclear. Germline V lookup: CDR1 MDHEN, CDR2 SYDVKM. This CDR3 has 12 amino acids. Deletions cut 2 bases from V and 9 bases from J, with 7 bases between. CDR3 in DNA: TGTGCCAGCAGTTTACAGGAATGGGAGCTGTTTTTT. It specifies CASSLQEWELFF.

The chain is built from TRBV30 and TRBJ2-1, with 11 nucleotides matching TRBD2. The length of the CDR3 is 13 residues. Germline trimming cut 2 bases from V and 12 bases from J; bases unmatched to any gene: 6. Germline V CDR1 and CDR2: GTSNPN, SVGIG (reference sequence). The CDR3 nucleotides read TGTGCCTGGAGTCTCGGGACTAGCGGTTGGCAGTTCTTC. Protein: CAWSLGTSGWQFF.

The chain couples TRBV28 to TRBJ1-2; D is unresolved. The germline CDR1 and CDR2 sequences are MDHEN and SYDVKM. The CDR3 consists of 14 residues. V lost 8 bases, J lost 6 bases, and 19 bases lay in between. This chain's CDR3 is CASCPVWRDDGYTF. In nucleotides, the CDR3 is TGTGCCAGCTGCCCCGTGTGGAGGGATGATGGCTACACCTTC.